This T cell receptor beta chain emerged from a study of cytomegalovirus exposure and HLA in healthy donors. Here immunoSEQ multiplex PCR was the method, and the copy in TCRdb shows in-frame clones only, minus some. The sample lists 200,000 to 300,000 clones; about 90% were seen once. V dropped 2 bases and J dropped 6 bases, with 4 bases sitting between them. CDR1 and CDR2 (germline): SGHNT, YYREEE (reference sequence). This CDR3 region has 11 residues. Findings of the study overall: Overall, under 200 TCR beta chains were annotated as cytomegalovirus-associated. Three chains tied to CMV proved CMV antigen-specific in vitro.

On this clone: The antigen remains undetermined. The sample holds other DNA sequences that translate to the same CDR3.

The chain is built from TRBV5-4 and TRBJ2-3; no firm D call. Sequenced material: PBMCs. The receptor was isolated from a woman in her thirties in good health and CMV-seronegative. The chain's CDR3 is CASSFTDTQYF. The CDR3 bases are TGTGCCAGCAGCTTTACCGATACGCAGTATTTT.